This T cell receptor beta chain was captured in a study of blood T cell repertoires in COVID-19. Residents of approximately 25 US areas, aged about 18 to 89 years, made up the participants. Profiling relied on immunoSEQ multiplex PCR, and the TCRdb table lists in-frame clones only, not all of them. The sample lists 300,000 to 450,000 clones, less than 90% occurring once. The germline V gene encodes CDR1 SGHTA and CDR2 FQGNSA. Unmatched junction bases numbered 8, after V lost 1 base and J lost 7 bases. The CDR3 extends over 16 amino acids. The sequence came from a woman in her thirties who had recovered from COVID-19. Material for sequencing was PBMCs or T cells enriched from blood (not recorded which). The chain carries TRBV7-2 and TRBJ1-2, with TRBD1 identical over 11 bases. The CDR3 here is CASSLEGGQGDGGYTF. The CDR3 coding sequence is TGTGCCAGCAGCTTAGAAGGGGGACAGGGGGATGGTGGCTACACCTTC.